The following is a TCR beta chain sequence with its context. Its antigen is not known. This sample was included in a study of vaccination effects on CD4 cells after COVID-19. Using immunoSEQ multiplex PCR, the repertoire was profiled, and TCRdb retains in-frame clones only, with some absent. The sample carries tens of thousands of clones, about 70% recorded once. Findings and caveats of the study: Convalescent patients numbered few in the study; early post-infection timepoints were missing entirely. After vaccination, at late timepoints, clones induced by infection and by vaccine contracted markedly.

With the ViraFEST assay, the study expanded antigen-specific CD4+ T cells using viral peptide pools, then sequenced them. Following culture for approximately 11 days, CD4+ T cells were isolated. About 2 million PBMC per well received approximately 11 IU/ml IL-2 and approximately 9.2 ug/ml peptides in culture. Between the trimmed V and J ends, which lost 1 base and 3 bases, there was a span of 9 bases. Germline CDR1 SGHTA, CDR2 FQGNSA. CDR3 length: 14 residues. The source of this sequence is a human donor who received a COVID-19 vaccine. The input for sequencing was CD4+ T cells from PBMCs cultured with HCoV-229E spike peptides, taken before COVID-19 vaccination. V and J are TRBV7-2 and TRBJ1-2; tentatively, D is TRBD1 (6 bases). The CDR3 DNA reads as TGTGCCAGCAGCTTAGGATCAGGGGACTATGGCTACACCTTC. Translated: CASSLGSGDYGYTF.